The rows below give T cell receptor beta chains drawn from one sample of a study of PD-L1 blockade in urothelial cancer. Sequenced by immunoSEQ multiplex PCR; TCRdb stores in-frame clones only, minus some. Of more than 60,000 clones in the sample, approximately 91% were seen once. Specimen: PBMCs, collected around atezolizumab (anti-PD-L1) treatment. The receptors originated from a man in his 60s with urothelial cancer. Each CDR3 is given with its conserved first and last residue. D genes are given only for firm matches.

V gene,J gene,D gene,CDR3 protein,CDR3 DNA
TRBV11-2,TRBJ2-3,NA,CASSFDNRASTDTQYF,TGTGCCAGCAGCTTTGATAACAGGGCTAGCACAGATACGCAGTATTTT
TRBV7-9,TRBJ1-2,NA,CASSLVAGIYGYTF,TGTGCCAGCAGCTTAGTAGCAGGGATCTATGGCTACACCTTC
TRBV5-1,TRBJ2-1,TRBD2,CASSASGRLYNEQFF,TGCGCCAGCAGCGCTAGCGGCAGACTATACAATGAGCAGTTCTTC
TRBV5-1,TRBJ1-2,NA,CASSSTSTTGWAGGYTF,TGCGCCAGCAGCTCCACCTCGACGACCGGATGGGCTGGTGGCTACACCTTC
TRBV7-2,TRBJ1-5,NA,CASSLGGGNQPQHF,TGTGCCAGCAGCTTAGGGGGCGGCAATCAGCCCCAGCATTTT
TRBV5-5,TRBJ1-1,NA,CASSLVLPGTKAFF,TGTGCCAGCAGCTTGGTTCTCCCCGGGACTAAAGCTTTCTTT
TRBV28,TRBJ2-6,TRBD2,CASSLGGAGANVLTF,TGTGCCAGCAGTTTGGGAGGGGCCGGGGCCAACGTCCTGACTTTC
TRBV28,TRBJ2-2,TRBD1,CASGTGSNGELFF,TGTGCCAGTGGGACAGGGTCCAACGGGGAGCTGTTTTTT
TRBV2,TRBJ1-6,TRBD1,CASRRTGLNSPLHF,TGTGCCAGCAGAAGGACAGGGCTTAATTCACCCCTCCACTTT
TRBV9,TRBJ1-1,TRBD1,CASSVTGGSTEAFF,TGTGCCAGCAGCGTAACAGGGGGCAGCACTGAAGCTTTCTTT
TRBV19,TRBJ1-5,TRBD1,CASSITGGRQGRNQPQHF,TGTGCCAGTAGTATAACGGGAGGTAGACAGGGGCGAAATCAGCCCCAGCATTTT
TRBV5-1,TRBJ2-7,NA,CASSRTGSSYEQYF,TGCGCCAGCAGCCGTACAGGGTCCTCCTACGAGCAGTACTTC
TRBV10-1,TRBJ2-3,NA,CATRDSHTDTQYF,TGCGCCACCCGGGACTCACACACAGATACGCAGTATTTT
TRBV18,TRBJ1-2,NA,CASSPRRQTPESYTF,TGTGCCAGCTCCCCCAGGCGACAGACGCCGGAGAGCTACACCTTC
TRBV6-6,TRBJ1-5,NA,CASSYSGWGGQPQHF,TGTGCCAGCAGTTACTCGGGGTGGGGAGGTCAGCCCCAGCATTTT
TRBV28,TRBJ2-7,TRBD2,CASSVPSSGTYEQYF,TGTGCCAGCAGTGTTCCCTCTAGCGGGACCTACGAGCAGTACTTC
TRBV19,TRBJ2-1,TRBD1,CASSIFNRAGGNEQFF,TGTGCCAGTAGTATCTTTAACCGTGCAGGGGGTAATGAGCAGTTCTTC
TRBV25-1,TRBJ1-1,NA,CASSELSAANTEAFF,TGTGCCAGCAGTGAACTTTCGGCGGCTAACACTGAAGCTTTCTTT